This TCR beta chain emerged from a study of blood T cell repertoires in COVID-19. Study details: PBMCs, B-cell-depleted T cells, or T cells were the source of the cDNA or gDNA that made up the material.

CDR3 length equals 14 residues. Germline trimming cut 1 base from V and 5 bases from J; bases unmatched to any gene: 1. CDR1 is LGHDT and CDR2 is YNNKEL in the germline V gene (reference sequence). Measured with immunoSEQ multiplex PCR; TCRdb has only the in-frame clones, and not every one. In the table there are some 70,000 clones, 91% of which are singletons. Sequenced input: peripheral blood. This TCR derives from a human donor with active COVID-19. The donor label of this sample is uncertain. The chain employs TRBV3-1 (or the pseudogene TRBV3-2) and TRBJ2-4; 8 positions match TRBD1. The CDR3 here is CASSQGTGQNIQYF. Here the CDR3 DNA reads TGTGCCAGCAGCCAAGGGACAGGGCAAAACATTCAGTACTTC.